This T cell receptor beta chain is from a study of CD8 T cells in ankylosing spondylitis. Study-wide results and limits: Ankylosing spondylitis blood appeared to carry a characteristic TCR beta motif of roughly 8 highly homologous variants. Disease-linked clones, CD8+, were relatively rare in peripheral blood.

Remarks on this clonotype: Antigen specificity is unknown.

V was shortened by 5 bases and J by 2 bases, with 9 bases between the two germline ends. Germline CDR1 is SQVTM and CDR2 is ANQGSEA. This CDR3 comprises 12 residues. A single record per CDR3 protein comes from TCRdb applying MiXCR to the 5' RACE reads. The sample shows approximately 300,000 distinct CDR3 sequences, around 8% of them seen only once. The origin of this receptor is a male donor with ankylosing spondylitis. V and J are TRBV29-1 and TRBJ2-5; TRBD2 might be the D (5 bases). Material for sequencing was blood, either unsorted or a sorted T cell fraction (not recorded which). The CDR3 nucleotides read TGCAGCGTTTCCCGGGGACAAGAGACCCAGTACTTC. Its protein product is CSVSRGQETQYF.